The T cell receptor beta chain under discussion was sequenced for a study of blood T cell repertoires in COVID-19. The wider study: Researchers got acute and convalescent COVID-19 samples from the United States, Italy and Spain. Sources were T cells, B-cell-depleted T cells, or PBMCs; the material itself was cDNA or gDNA.

How the authors handled the data: By means of reference gene primer amplification, nucleated cell counts were estimated. This table comes from immunoSEQ multiplex PCR, and its TCRdb copy is limited to in-frame clones, with some not included. The V and J calls and clone size come from that table; D and trimming were worked out from the DNA. The repertoire holds about 240,000 clones, with 75% to 85% as singletons. J was trimmed by 0 bases and V by 5 bases; bases with no gene match: 5. The CDR3 runs to 16 residues. Germline V CDR1 and CDR2: SGHNT, YENEEA. Those enrolled in Seattle joined during active infection and were followed longitudinally afterward.

This receptor was identified in a woman aged 80 or over with COVID-19, enrolled during active disease. Material: peripheral blood. The chain has TRBV11-3 and TRBJ2-1; 9 bases map to TRBD2. This CDR3 reads CASSASGRSSYNEQFF. CDR3 coding DNA: TGTGCCAGCAGCGCGAGCGGGAGGAGCTCCTACAATGAGCAGTTCTTC.